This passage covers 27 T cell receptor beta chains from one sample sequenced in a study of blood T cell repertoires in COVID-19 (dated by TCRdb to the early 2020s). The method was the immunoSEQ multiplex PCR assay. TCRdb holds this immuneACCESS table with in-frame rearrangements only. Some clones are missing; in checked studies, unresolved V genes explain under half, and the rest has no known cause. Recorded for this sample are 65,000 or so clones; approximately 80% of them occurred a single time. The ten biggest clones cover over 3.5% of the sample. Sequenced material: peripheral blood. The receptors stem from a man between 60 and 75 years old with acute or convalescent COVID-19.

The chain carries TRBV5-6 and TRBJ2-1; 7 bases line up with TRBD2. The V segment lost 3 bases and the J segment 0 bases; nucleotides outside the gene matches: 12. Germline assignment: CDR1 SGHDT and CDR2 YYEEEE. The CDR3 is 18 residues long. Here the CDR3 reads CASSSVEWGGSSYNEQFF. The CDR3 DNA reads TGTGCCAGCAGCTCAGTGGAGTGGGGGGGAAGCTCCTACAATGAGCAGTTCTTC.

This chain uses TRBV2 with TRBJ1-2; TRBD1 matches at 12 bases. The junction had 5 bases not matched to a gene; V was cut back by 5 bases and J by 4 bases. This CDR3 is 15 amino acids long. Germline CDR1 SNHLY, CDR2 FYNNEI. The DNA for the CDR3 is TGTGCCAGCAGTCCCGGGACAGGGGGCTTCTATGGCTACACCTTC. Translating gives CASSPGTGGFYGYTF. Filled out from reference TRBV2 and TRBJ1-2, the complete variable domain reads EPEVTQTPSHQVTQMGQEVILRCVPISNHLYFYWYRQILGQKVEFLVSFYNNEISEKSEIFDDQFSVERPDGSNFTLKIRSTKLEDSAMYFCASSPGTGGFYGYTFGSGTRLTVV.

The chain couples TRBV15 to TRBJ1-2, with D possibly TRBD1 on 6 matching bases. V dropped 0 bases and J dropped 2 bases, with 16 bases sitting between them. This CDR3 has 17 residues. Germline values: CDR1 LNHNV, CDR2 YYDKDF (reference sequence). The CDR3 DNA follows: TGTGCCACCAGCAGAGATCGGAGGCCAGGGGTAAACTATGGCTACACCTTC. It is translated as CATSRDRRPGVNYGYTF. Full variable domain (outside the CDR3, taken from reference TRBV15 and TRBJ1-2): DAMVIQNPRYQVTQFGKPVTLSCSQTLNHNVMYWYQQKSSQAPKLLFHYYDKDFNNEADTPDNFQSRRPNTSFCFLDIRSPGLGDTAMYLCATSRDRRPGVNYGYTFGSGTRLTVV.

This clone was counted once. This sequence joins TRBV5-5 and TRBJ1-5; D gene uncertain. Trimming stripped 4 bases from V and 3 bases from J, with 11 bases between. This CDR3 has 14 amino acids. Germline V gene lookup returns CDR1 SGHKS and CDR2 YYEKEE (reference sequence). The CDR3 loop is CASSGPGLNQPQHF. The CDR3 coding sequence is TGTGCCAGCAGCGGGCCAGGCCTCAATCAGCCCCAGCATTTT.

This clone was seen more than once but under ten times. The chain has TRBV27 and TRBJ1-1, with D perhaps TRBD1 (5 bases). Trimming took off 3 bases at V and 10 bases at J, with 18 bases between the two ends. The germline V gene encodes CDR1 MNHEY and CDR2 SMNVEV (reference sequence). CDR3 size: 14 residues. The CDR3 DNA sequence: TGTGCCAGCAGTTTCTACTTAGGGGAGGCTAGAGCTTTCTTT. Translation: CASSFYLGEARAFF.

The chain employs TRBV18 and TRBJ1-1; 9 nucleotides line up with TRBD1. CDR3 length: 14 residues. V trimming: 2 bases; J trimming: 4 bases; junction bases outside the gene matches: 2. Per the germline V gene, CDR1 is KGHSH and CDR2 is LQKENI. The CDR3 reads CASSPDRGSTEAFF. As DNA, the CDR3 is TGTGCCAGCTCACCAGACAGGGGGAGCACTGAAGCTTTCTTT.

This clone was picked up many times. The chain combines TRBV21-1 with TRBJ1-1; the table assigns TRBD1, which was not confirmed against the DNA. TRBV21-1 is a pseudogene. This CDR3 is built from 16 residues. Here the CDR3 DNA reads TGTGCCAGCAGCCAGGGACAGGGTGTAGGGGACACTGAAGCTTTCTTT. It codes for CASSQGQGVGDTEAFF.

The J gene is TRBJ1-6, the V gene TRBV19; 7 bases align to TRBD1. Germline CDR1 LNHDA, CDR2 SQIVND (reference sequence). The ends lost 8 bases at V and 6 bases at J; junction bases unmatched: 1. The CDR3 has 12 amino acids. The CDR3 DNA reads TGTGCCAGTCAGGGGGTTAATTCACCCCTCCACTTT. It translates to CASQGVNSPLHF.

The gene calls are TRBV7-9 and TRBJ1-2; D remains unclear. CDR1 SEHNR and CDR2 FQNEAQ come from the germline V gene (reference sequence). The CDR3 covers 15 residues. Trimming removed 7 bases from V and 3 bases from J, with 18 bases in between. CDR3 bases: TGTGCCAGCATTTTAGAGGACGGGGTGGACTATGGCTACACCTTC. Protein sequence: CASILEDGVDYGYTF.

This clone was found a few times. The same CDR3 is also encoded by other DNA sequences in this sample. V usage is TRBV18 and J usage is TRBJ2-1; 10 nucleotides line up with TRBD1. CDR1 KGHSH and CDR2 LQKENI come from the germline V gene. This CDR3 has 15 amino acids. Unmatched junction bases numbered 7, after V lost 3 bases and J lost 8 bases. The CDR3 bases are TGTGCCAGCTCACCCCCGGGGACAGGGGTCCATGAGCAGTTCTTC. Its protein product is CASSPPGTGVHEQFF.

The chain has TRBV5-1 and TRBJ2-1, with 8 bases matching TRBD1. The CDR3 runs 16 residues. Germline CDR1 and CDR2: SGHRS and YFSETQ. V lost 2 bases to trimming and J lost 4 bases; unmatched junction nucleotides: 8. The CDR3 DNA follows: TGCGCCAGCAGCTTTGACCCGGGACAGGTTTACAATGAGCAGTTCTTC. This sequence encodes CASSFDPGQVYNEQFF.

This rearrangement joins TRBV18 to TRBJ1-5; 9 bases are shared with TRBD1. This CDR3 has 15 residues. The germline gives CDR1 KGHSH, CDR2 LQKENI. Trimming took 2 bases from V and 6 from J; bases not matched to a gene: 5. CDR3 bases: TGTGCCAGCTCACCAGGGCAGGGACAGGGTCAGCCCCAGCATTTT. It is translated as CASSPGQGQGQPQHF.

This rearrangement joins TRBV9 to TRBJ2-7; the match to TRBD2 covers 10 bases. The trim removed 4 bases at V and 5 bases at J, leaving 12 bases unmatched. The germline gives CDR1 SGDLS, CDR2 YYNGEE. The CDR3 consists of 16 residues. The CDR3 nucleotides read TGTGCCAGCAGCCTTAGCCCAGCGGGGGGGCAGAACGAGCAGTACTTC. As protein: CASSLSPAGGQNEQYF. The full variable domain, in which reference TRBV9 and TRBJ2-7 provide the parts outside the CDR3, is DSGVTQTPKHLITATGQRVTLRCSPRSGDLSVYWYQQSLDQGLQFLIQYYNGEERAKGNILERFSAQQFPDLHSELNLSSLELGDSALYFCASSLSPAGGQNEQYFGPGTRLTVT.

CDR3 nucleotide sequence: TGTGCCAGCAGCTTGGGGGGCTCCTCCAGCTCCTACGAGCAGTACTTC. It specifies CASSLGGSSSSYEQYF. The chain uses TRBV5-4 and TRBJ2-7; a weak D match, TRBD1 (5 bases). The germline V gene encodes CDR1 SGHNT and CDR2 YYREEE (reference sequence). Trimming left V 0 bases short and J 0 bases short, with 13 bases between. The CDR3 is 16 amino acids. The variable domain in full, with the rest retrieved from reference TRBV5-4 and TRBJ2-7, is ETGVTQSPTHLIKTRGQQVTLRCSSQSGHNTVSWYQQALGQGPQFIFQYYREEENGRGNFPPRFSGLQFPNYSSELNVNALELDDSALYLCASSLGGSSSSYEQYFGPGTRLTVT.

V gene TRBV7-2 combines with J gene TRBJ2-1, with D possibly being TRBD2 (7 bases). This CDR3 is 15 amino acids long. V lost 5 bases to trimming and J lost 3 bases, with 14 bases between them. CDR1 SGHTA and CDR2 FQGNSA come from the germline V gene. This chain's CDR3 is CASSPEGGIYNEQFF. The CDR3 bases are TGTGCCAGCAGCCCGGAGGGGGGGATCTACAATGAGCAGTTCTTC.

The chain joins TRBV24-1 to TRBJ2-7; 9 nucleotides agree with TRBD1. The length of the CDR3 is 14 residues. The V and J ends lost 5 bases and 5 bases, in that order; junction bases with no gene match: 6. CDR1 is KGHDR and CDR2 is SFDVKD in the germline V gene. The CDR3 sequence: CATSAFDRGDEQYF. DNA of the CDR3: TGTGCCACCAGTGCCTTTGACAGGGGGGACGAGCAGTACTTC.

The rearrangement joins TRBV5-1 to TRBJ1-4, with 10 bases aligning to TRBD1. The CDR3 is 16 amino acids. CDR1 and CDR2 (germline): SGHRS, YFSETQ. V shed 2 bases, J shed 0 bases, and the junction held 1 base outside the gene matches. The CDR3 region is CASSFGTGATNEKLFF. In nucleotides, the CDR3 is TGCGCCAGCAGCTTCGGGACAGGGGCAACTAATGAAAAACTGTTTTTT.

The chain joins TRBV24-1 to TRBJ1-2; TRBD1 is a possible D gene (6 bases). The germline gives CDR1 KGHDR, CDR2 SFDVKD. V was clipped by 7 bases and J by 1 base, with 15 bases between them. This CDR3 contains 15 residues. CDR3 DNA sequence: TGTGCCACCAGCGAGGAGAGGGGGATTAACTATGGCTACACCTTC. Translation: CATSEERGINYGYTF.

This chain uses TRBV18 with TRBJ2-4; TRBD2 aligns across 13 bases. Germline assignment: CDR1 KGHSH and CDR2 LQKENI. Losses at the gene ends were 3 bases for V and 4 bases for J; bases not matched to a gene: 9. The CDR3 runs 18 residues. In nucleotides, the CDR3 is TGTGCCAGCTCACCCTTGGGACTAGCGGGGACCACGAAAAACATTCAGTACTTC. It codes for CASSPLGLAGTTKNIQYF.

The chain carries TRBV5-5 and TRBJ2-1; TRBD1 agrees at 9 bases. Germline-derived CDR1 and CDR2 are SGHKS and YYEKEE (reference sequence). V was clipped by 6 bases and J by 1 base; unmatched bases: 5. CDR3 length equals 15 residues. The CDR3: CASTLGQGSYNEQFF. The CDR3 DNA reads TGTGCCAGCACTCTGGGACAGGGTTCCTACAATGAGCAGTTCTTC.

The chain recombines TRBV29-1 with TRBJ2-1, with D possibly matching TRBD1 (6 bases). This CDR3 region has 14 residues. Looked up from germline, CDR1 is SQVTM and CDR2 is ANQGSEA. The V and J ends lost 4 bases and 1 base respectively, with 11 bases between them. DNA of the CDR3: TGCAGCGTTGGCAGGGGTATATCCTACAATGAGCAGTTCTTC. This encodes CSVGRGISYNEQFF.

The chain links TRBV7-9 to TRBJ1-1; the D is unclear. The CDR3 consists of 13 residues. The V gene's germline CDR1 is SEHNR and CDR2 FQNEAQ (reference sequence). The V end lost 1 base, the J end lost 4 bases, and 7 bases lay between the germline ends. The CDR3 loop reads CASSLVQSTEAFF. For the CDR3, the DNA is TGTGCCAGCAGCTTAGTACAGTCCACTGAAGCTTTCTTT. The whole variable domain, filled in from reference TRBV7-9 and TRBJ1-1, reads DTGVSQNPRHKITKRGQNVTFRCDPISEHNRLYWYRQTLGQGPEFLTYFQNEAQLEKSRLLSDRFSAERPKGSFSTLEIQRTEQGDSAMYLCASSLVQSTEAFFGQGTRLTVV.

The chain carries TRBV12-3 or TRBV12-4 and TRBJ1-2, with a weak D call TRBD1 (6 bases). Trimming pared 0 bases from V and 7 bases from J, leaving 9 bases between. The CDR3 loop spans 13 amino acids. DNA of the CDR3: TGTGCCAGCAGTTTAGCGGGGGCAGGTGGCTACACCTTC. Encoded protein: CASSLAGAGGYTF.

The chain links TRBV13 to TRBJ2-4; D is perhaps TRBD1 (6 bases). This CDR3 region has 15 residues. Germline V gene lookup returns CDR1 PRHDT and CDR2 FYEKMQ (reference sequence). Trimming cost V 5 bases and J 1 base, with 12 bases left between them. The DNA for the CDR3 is TGTGCCAGCAGCAAACAGGGTCTGGCCAAAAACATTCAGTACTTC. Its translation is CASSKQGLAKNIQYF.

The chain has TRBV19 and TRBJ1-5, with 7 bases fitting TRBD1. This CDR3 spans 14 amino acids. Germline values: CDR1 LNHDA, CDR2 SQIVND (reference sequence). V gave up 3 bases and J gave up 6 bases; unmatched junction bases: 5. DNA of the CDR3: TGTGCCAGTAGTATGGAGGGGGCGAGTCAGCCCCAGCATTTT. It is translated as CASSMEGASQPQHF.

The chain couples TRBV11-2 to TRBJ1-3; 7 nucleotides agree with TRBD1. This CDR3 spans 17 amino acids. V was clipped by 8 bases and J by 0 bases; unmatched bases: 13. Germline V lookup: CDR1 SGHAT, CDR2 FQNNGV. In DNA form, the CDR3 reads TGTGCCAGCCGTTCCACCGGGACAGCGTCCTCTGGAAACACCATATATTTT. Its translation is CASRSTGTASSGNTIYF.

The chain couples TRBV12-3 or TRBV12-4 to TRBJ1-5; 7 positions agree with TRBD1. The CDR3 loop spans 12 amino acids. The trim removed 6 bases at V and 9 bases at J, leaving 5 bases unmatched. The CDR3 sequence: CASSLQGWPQHF. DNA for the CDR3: TGTGCCAGCAGCTTACAGGGGTGGCCCCAGCATTTT.